This is a list of T cell receptor beta chains from one sample in a study of blood T cell repertoires in COVID-19. Produced via immunoSEQ multiplex PCR; TCRdb's table is partial and in-frame only. The table lists some 280,000 clones, 89% of them singletons, with just under 0.95% in the top ten. The specimen was peripheral blood. These TCRs come from a woman in her thirties or forties who had recovered from COVID-19. CDR3s include the opening cysteine and the closing phenylalanine or tryptophan. The order of the fields is D gene, V gene, J gene, CDR3 length, clone size, CDR3 DNA, CDR3 protein. A D gene is named only where the DNA matches it firmly. Only some rows state a clone size, as once, few, many or a class for expanded clones.

NA	TRBV6-1	TRBJ1-1	14	NA	TGTGCCAGCAGTGAACAACTAGAGAACACTGAAGCTTTCTTT	CASSEQLENTEAFF
NA	TRBV27	TRBJ2-6	18	once	TGTGCCAGCAGTCCGCGGCCACAAGAGTACTCTGGGGCCAACGTCCTGACTTTC	CASSPRPQEYSGANVLTF
NA	TRBV30	TRBJ1-5	16	few	TGTGCCTGGAGTACGGAGGGGGGGTTAAGCAATCAGCCCCAGCATTTT	CAWSTEGGLSNQPQHF
NA	TRBV13	TRBJ2-5	15	NA	TGTGCCAGCAGCTTAGGGTTCACTAGGTCGGAGACCCAGTACTTC	CASSLGFTRSETQYF
TRBD1	TRBV3-1/TRBV3-2	TRBJ1-5	15	NA	TGTGCCAGCAGCCAAGGGGGACAGGAGTATCAGCCCCAGCATTTT	CASSQGGQEYQPQHF
NA	TRBV13	TRBJ2-1	15	NA	TGTGCCAGCAGCCGCCGGGAGAAGGCCCACAATGAGCAGTTCTTC	CASSRREKAHNEQFF
NA	TRBV5-5	TRBJ1-6	14	NA	TGTGCCAGCACCGACAGATCGATGAATTCACCCCTCCACTTT	CASTDRSMNSPLHF
NA	TRBV7-2	TRBJ2-3	14	NA	TGTGCCAGCAGCTTAGCGGGAGGTAGAGATACGCAGTATTTT	CASSLAGGRDTQYF
NA	TRBV21-1	TRBJ1-3	16	NA	TGTGCCAGCAGCAAGGAGACAGGGGTCGGTCGAAACACCATATATTTT	CASSKETGVGRNTIYF
TRBD2	TRBV11-2	TRBJ2-3	16	NA	TGTGCCAGCAGCTTCGTGCCTAGCGGTCGCACAGATACGCAGTATTTT	CASSFVPSGRTDTQYF
TRBD2	TRBV3-1/TRBV3-2	TRBJ2-3	18	NA	TGTGCCAGCAGCCAGGGTATGACTAGCGGGAGTACCCCAGATACGCAGTATTTT	CASSQGMTSGSTPDTQYF
NA	TRBV5-8	TRBJ2-7	13	NA	TGTGCCAGCAGCTGGACGGGGTCCTACGAGCAGTACTTC	CASSWTGSYEQYF
NA	TRBV5-4	TRBJ1-2	16	NA	TGTGCCAGCAGCGCCAGGCCAGCGGGTGGGGAGTTTGGCTACACCTTC	CASSARPAGGEFGYTF
NA	TRBV10-3	TRBJ1-2	15	NA	TGTGCCATCAGTGCGTCCCAAACAGAAAACTATGGCTACACCTTC	CAISASQTENYGYTF
TRBD2	TRBV7-6	TRBJ2-7	14	few	TGTGCCAGCAGCGAGACTAGCGGGACGCGCGAGCAGTACTTC	CASSETSGTREQYF
TRBD2	TRBV27	TRBJ2-1	17	NA	TGTGCCAGCAGTTTCGGTTTAGGACTAGCGGGGGACAATGAGCAGTTCTTC	CASSFGLGLAGDNEQFF
NA	TRBV4-1	TRBJ1-2	15	few	TGCGCCAGCAGCCAGGCCGCGACAGTGAACTATGGCTACACCTTC	CASSQAATVNYGYTF
NA	TRBV9	TRBJ1-4	14	once	TGTGCCAGCAGCCCCCAGACAGCGAATGAAAAACTGTTTTTT	CASSPQTANEKLFF
NA	TRBV24-1	TRBJ2-1	16	NA	TGTGCCACCAGTGATGCCTCCGCGTCTTCCTACAATGAGCAGTTCTTC	CATSDASASSYNEQFF
NA	TRBV11-3	TRBJ2-1	15	NA	TGTGCCAGCAGCTTAGCGGGATGGTCATACAATGAGCAGTTCTTC	CASSLAGWSYNEQFF
NA	TRBV3-1/TRBV3-2	TRBJ1-1	13	NA	TGTGCCAGCAGCCTATCTTTGAACACTGAAGCTTTCTTT	CASSLSLNTEAFF
NA	TRBV7-6	TRBJ2-1	14	NA	TGTGCCAGCAGCCCTTATGACAGGAACAATGAGCAGTTCTTC	CASSPYDRNNEQFF
NA	TRBV30	TRBJ1-4	14	NA	TGTGCCTGGAGTTATCAGGGCGGGGCTGAAAAACTGTTTTTT	CAWSYQGGAEKLFF
NA	TRBV19	TRBJ2-2	15	NA	TGTGCCAGTAGTCCACGACAGGCGGACACCGGGGAGCTGTTTTTT	CASSPRQADTGELFF
TRBD2	TRBV19	TRBJ2-2	16	NA	TGTGCCAGTAGTAAAACCCTAGCGGGAGGGCCGGGGGAGCTGTTTTTT	CASSKTLAGGPGELFF
TRBD2	TRBV5-6	TRBJ2-7	15	NA	TGTGCCAGCAGCTTTGATGCGGGAGAGGTCTACGAGCAGTACTTC	CASSFDAGEVYEQYF
NA	TRBV5-1	TRBJ2-2	15	NA	TGCGCCAGCAGCCCGATAGCGGAATCCCCCGGGGAGCTGTTTTTT	CASSPIAESPGELFF
TRBD2	TRBV6-5	TRBJ2-7	15	NA	TGTGCCAGCAGTTCTCAACTAGCGGATAATTACGAGCAGTACTTC	CASSSQLADNYEQYF
NA	TRBV19	TRBJ2-3	13	NA	TGTGCCAGTAAACCGGGTCCCGGGGATACGCAGTATTTT	CASKPGPGDTQYF
TRBD1	TRBV10-3	TRBJ2-7	15	NA	TGTGCCATCAGTGATATTCTACAGGGGGCAGGGGAGCAGTACTTC	CAISDILQGAGEQYF
NA	TRBV7-9	TRBJ2-2	18	NA	TGTGCCAGCAGCCTTTCTGCGGGCGGCTATCGGAACACCGGGGAGCTGTTTTTT	CASSLSAGGYRNTGELFF
NA	TRBV30	TRBJ2-3	15	NA	TGTGCCTGGAGTGTATCGACATCTCGTACAGATACGCAGTATTTT	CAWSVSTSRTDTQYF
NA	TRBV5-1	TRBJ2-1	16	NA	TGCGCCAGCAGCTCAAATCCGGGACTGTGGAACAATGAGCAGTTCTTC	CASSSNPGLWNNEQFF
TRBD2	TRBV19	TRBJ2-3	16	NA	TGTGCCAGTCGCCGTGGACTAGCGGGTACCACAGATACGCAGTATTTT	CASRRGLAGTTDTQYF
TRBD2	TRBV7-3	TRBJ2-1	15	NA	TGTGCCAGCAGCTTAACGAGAGCGGGAGTGTATGAGCAGTTCTTC	CASSLTRAGVYEQFF
NA	TRBV24-1	TRBJ2-7	13	NA	TGTGCCACCAGTGATGCAGGGGACTACGAGCAGTACTTC	CATSDAGDYEQYF
NA	TRBV19	TRBJ2-7	14	once	TGTGCCAGTAGTATGCGGCAGTATCCACACGAGCAGTACTTC	CASSMRQYPHEQYF
NA	TRBV7-7	TRBJ2-1	13	NA	TGTGCTAGCAGCCTGACTTGGGTGAATGAGCAGTTCTTC	CASSLTWVNEQFF
TRBD1	TRBV19	TRBJ2-7	13	NA	TGTGCCAGTAGGGACAGGGCGAACTACGAGCAGTACTTC	CASRDRANYEQYF
TRBD2	TRBV15	TRBJ2-1	15	NA	TGTGCCACCAGCCTCGGACTAGCGGGAGATGGTGAGCAGTTCTTC	CATSLGLAGDGEQFF